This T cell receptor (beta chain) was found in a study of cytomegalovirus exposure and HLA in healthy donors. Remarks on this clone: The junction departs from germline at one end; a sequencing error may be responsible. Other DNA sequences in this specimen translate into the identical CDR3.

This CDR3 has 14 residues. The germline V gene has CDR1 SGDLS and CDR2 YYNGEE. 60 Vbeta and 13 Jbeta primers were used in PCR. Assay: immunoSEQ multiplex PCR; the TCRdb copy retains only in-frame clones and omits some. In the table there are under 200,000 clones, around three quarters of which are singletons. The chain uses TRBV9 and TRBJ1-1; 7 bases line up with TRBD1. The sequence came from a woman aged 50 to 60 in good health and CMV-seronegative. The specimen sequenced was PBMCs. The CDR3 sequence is CASSGDSSNTEAFF. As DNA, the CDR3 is TGTGCCAGCAGCGGGGACAGCTCGAACACTGAAGCCTTCTTT.